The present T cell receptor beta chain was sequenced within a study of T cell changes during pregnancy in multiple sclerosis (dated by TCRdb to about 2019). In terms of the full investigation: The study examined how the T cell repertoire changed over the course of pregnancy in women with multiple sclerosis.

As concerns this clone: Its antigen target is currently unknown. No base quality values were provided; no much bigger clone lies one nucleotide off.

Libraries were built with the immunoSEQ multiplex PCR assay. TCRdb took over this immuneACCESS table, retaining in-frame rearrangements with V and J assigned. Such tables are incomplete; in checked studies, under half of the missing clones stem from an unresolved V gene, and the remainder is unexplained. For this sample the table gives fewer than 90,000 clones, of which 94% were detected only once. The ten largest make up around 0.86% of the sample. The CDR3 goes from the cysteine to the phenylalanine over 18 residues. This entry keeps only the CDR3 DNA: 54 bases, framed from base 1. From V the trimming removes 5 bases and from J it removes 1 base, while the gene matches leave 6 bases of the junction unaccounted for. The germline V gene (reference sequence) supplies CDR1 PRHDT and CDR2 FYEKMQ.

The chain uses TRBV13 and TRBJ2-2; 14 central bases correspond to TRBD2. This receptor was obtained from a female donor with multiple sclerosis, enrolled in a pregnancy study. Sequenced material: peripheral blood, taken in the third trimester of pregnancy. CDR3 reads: CASSPGLAGAMNTGELFF. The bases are TGTGCCAGCAGCCCGGGACTAGCGGGAGCGATGAACACCGGGGAGCTGTTTTTT.